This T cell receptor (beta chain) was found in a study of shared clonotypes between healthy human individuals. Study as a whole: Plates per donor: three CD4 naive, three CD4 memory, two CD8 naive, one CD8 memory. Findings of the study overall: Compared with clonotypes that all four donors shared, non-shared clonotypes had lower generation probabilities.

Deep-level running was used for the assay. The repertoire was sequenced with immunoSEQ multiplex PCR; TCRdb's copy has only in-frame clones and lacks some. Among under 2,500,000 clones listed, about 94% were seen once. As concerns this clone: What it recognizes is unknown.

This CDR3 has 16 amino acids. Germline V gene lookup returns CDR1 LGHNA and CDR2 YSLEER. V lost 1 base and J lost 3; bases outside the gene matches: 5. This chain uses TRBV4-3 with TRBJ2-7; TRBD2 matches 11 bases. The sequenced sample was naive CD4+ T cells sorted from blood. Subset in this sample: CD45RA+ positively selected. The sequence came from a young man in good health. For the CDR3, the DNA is TGCGCCAGCAGCCAAGGGGCTAGCGGGGGGTACTACGAGCAGTACTTC. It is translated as CASSQGASGGYYEQYF.